Each of the 28 T cell receptor beta chains below was sequenced from the same sample in a study of blood T cell repertoires in COVID-19. TCRdb's copy holds only in-frame clones and misses some; the assay was immunoSEQ multiplex PCR. The repertoire has fewer than 150,000 clones, 85% of them found once; the top ten carry about 3.4%. Specimen: peripheral blood. The receptors were gathered from a middle-aged man with acute or convalescent COVID-19.

V gene TRBV7-6 combines with J gene TRBJ2-7; a possible D gene is TRBD2 (7 bases). Per the germline V gene, CDR1 is SGHVS and CDR2 is FNYEAQ. Deletions cut 3 bases from V and 2 bases from J, with 23 bases between. The CDR3 is made up of 18 amino acids. DNA for the CDR3: TGTGCCAGCAGCTTGGGCCGATCCGGGGGGCCGACCACCTACGAGCAGTACTTC. Its translation is CASSLGRSGGPTTYEQYF.

The genes are TRBV12-5 and TRBJ2-7; TRBD1 matches 9 bases. In germline, CDR1 is LGHNT, CDR2 FRNRAP. This CDR3 is 12 amino acids long. Germline trimming cut 6 bases from V and 7 bases from J; bases unmatched to any gene: 4. The CDR3 loop reads CASGQGAREQYF. DNA of the CDR3: TGTGCTAGTGGACAGGGGGCGCGTGAGCAGTACTTC.

The chain uses TRBV24-1 and TRBJ2-1, with D tentatively TRBD2 (7 bases). CDR3 size: 14 residues. CDR1 KGHDR and CDR2 SFDVKD come from the germline V gene. V gave up 4 bases and J gave up 10 bases, with 16 bases separating them. The CDR3 loop reads CATSDRTVGGEQFF. In DNA form, the CDR3 reads TGTGCCACCAGTGACAGGACAGTGGGGGGGGAGCAGTTCTTC.

This clone has only one observation. The rearrangement joins TRBV6-5 to TRBJ1-2, with D possibly matching TRBD1 (5 bases). From germline, CDR1 is MNHEY and CDR2 SVGAGI. Trimming took off 7 bases at V and 2 bases at J, with 11 bases between the two ends. The CDR3 has 13 amino acids. As DNA, the CDR3 is TGTGCCAGCACCCCACGACAGAACTATGGCTACACCTTC. Amino acids: CASTPRQNYGYTF.

The CDR3 spells CATSRDRGDEKLFF. As DNA, the CDR3 is TGTGCCACCAGCAGAGACAGGGGGGATGAAAAACTGTTTTTT. The chain couples TRBV15 to TRBJ1-4; 7 bases are a match to TRBD1. CDR3 size: 14 residues. Germline-derived CDR1 and CDR2 are LNHNV and YYDKDF (reference sequence). Unmatched junction bases numbered 1, after V lost 0 bases and J lost 6 bases.

The gene calls are TRBV7-9 and TRBJ2-4, with D possibly being TRBD2 (5 bases). The V and J ends lost 0 bases and 4 bases respectively, with 7 bases between them. The length of the CDR3 is 14 residues. Looked up from germline, CDR1 is SEHNR and CDR2 is FQNEAQ (reference sequence). CDR3 in amino acids: CASSLAPGKNIQYF. CDR3 DNA sequence: TGTGCCAGCAGCTTAGCCCCGGGGAAAAACATTCAGTACTTC. Supplemented by reference TRBV7-9 and TRBJ2-4, the full variable domain reads DTGVSQNPRHKITKRGQNVTFRCDPISEHNRLYWYRQTLGQGPEFLTYFQNEAQLEKSRLLSDRFSAERPKGSFSTLEIQRTEQGDSAMYLCASSLAPGKNIQYFGAGTRLSVL.

Comment on this clone: An end of the junction differs from the germline gene, which may be a read error. This chain links TRBV7-2 with TRBJ1-1; the D is unclear. The CDR3 sequence is 16 residues long. CDR1 is SGHTA and CDR2 is FQGNSA in the germline V gene. This CDR3 reads CASSLAAGKGNTEAFF. The CDR3 bases are TGTGCCAGCAGCCTAGCGGCGGGGAAGGGGAACACTGAAGCTTTCTTT.

In nucleotides, the CDR3 is TGTGCCAGCAGTTTAATAATCACCGGGGAGCTGTTTTTT. This sequence encodes CASSLIITGELFF. The chain joins TRBV12-3 or TRBV12-4 to TRBJ2-2; no clear D. Trimming shortened V by 2 bases and J by 4 bases, and 5 bases separated the two germline ends. CDR3 length: 13 residues.

The CDR3 bases are TGTGCCAGCAGCCTGGGTGGGACTAGCGGGTTCTCCTACGAGCAGTACTTC. Its protein product is CASSLGGTSGFSYEQYF. The chain links TRBV5-4 to TRBJ2-7; 12 bases are shared with TRBD2. Germline V gene lookup returns CDR1 SGHNT and CDR2 YYREEE (reference sequence). CDR3 length: 17 amino acids. V shed 4 bases, J shed 0 bases, and the junction held 8 bases outside the gene matches.

The chain couples TRBV4-1 to TRBJ2-1, with 9 bases identical to TRBD2. This CDR3 has 19 amino acids. The germline V gene encodes CDR1 MGHRA and CDR2 YSYEKL. Trimming cost V 4 bases and J 1 base; bases outside gene matches: 14. DNA of the CDR3: TGCGCCAGCAGCCCCACGGGAGCGGGGGGCCCTGCTTCCTACAATGAGCAGTTCTTC. Translating it yields CASSPTGAGGPASYNEQFF.

The rearrangement joins TRBV19 to TRBJ2-3, with 9 nucleotides matching TRBD1. Germline assignment: CDR1 LNHDA and CDR2 SQIVND (reference sequence). The CDR3 is made up of 15 amino acids. The trim removed 3 bases at V and 6 bases at J, leaving 7 bases unmatched. CDR3 loop: CASSIPGQGFDTQYF. Written as DNA, the CDR3 is TGTGCCAGTAGTATCCCGGGACAGGGATTCGATACGCAGTATTTT.

The V and J genes are TRBV2 and TRBJ2-2, with TRBD1 matching 8 bases. With V trimmed by 6 bases and J by 1 base, 4 bases remained unmatched. Germline V CDR1 and CDR2: SNHLY, FYNNEI. The CDR3 has 15 amino acids. The CDR3 bases are TGTGCCAGCAGGGATGGACAGGGGAACACCGGGGAGCTGTTTTTT. Translating gives CASRDGQGNTGELFF.

The chain combines TRBV14 with TRBJ2-7; a weak D match, TRBD2 (5 bases). V was pared by 0 bases and J by 2 bases, with 11 bases between. CDR3 length: 15 amino acids. Germline-derived CDR1 and CDR2 are SGHDN and FVKESK. CDR3 amino acids: CASSQEWTRTYEQYF. CDR3 bases: TGTGCCAGCAGCCAAGAGTGGACTCGAACCTACGAGCAGTACTTC. The whole variable domain, filled in from reference TRBV14 and TRBJ2-7, reads EAGVTQFPSHSVIEKGQTVTLRCDPISGHDNLYWYRRVMGKEIKFLLHFVKESKQDESGMPNNRFLAERTGGTYSTLKVQPAELEDSGVYFCASSQEWTRTYEQYFGPGTRLTVT.

The chain is built from TRBV7-6 and TRBJ2-3; 8 bases are shared with TRBD1. The CDR3 runs 16 residues. J gave up 2 bases and V 5 bases, and 9 bases lay outside the gene matches. The germline gives CDR1 SGHVS, CDR2 FNYEAQ. CDR3 DNA sequence: TGTGCCAGCAGCAGACCTAGGGACAGGACCACAGATACGCAGTATTTT. Translation gives CASSRPRDRTTDTQYF.

The chain employs TRBV9 and TRBJ1-6, with 7 bases identical to TRBD1. CDR3 length: 17 amino acids. Germline V gene lookup returns CDR1 SGDLS and CDR2 YYNGEE. Trimming at V came to 4 bases and at J to 7 bases, leaving 14 bases not matched to a gene. CDR3 sequence reads: CASSRLLYGDSNSPLHF. The CDR3 nucleotides are TGTGCCAGCAGCAGGCTCCTTTACGGGGACAGCAATTCACCCCTCCACTTT.

The rearrangement uses TRBV24-1 and TRBJ2-5; 8 bases are shared with TRBD1. The CDR3 length is 14 residues. The germline V gene encodes CDR1 KGHDR and CDR2 SFDVKD. The J segment lost 5 bases and the V segment lost 2 bases, leaving 3 bases of the junction unmatched. The CDR3 DNA is TGTGCCACCAGTGATTCACAGGGGGGCGAGACCCAGTACTTC. Protein product: CATSDSQGGETQYF.

The rearrangement uses TRBV6-6 and TRBJ1-5, with D maybe TRBD1 (6 bases). Looked up from germline, CDR1 is MNHNY and CDR2 is SVGAGI (reference sequence). V lost 2 bases to trimming and J lost 7 bases, with 9 bases between them. The CDR3 is 13 residues long. The CDR3: CASSYQGRQPQHF. The CDR3 DNA sequence: TGTGCCAGCAGTTACCAGGGGCGACAGCCCCAGCATTTT.

This clone was counted between two and nine times. The rearrangement joins TRBV6-5 to TRBJ2-7, with D possibly being TRBD1 (7 bases). From germline, CDR1 is MNHEY and CDR2 SVGAGI. The CDR3 sequence is 16 residues long. With 2 bases removed from V and 7 bases from J, the gap between germline ends came to 21 bases. This CDR3 is CASSYGGTALTDEQYF. The DNA of the CDR3 is TGTGCCAGCAGTTACGGGGGGACAGCTTTGACTGATGAGCAGTACTTC.

The rearrangement links TRBV5-1 to TRBJ1-2; 7 bases map to TRBD1. The ends lost 6 bases at V and 5 bases at J; junction bases unmatched: 7. Germline V gene lookup returns CDR1 SGHRS and CDR2 YFSETQ. This CDR3 is 13 amino acids long. The CDR3 sequence: CASTPDRRYGYTF. The CDR3 DNA sequence: TGCGCCAGCACCCCGGACAGGCGGTATGGCTACACCTTC.

The chain recombines TRBV6-5 with TRBJ2-3; a weak D match, TRBD2 (7 bases). This CDR3 contains 15 residues. Trimming left V 0 bases short and J 4 bases short, with 11 bases between. Germline V lookup: CDR1 MNHEY, CDR2 SVGAGI. This CDR3 reads CASSYSGGPADTQYF. CDR3 DNA: TGTGCCAGCAGTTACTCGGGGGGGCCGGCAGATACGCAGTATTTT.

V and J are TRBV2 and TRBJ2-7, with TRBD2 matching over 8 bases. This CDR3 is built from 15 residues. V lost 7 bases to trimming and J lost 2 bases; unmatched junction nucleotides: 10. Germline-derived CDR1 and CDR2 are SNHLY and FYNNEI. CDR3 sequence: CASTERGGNTYEQYF. CDR3 DNA sequence: TGTGCCAGCACCGAACGCGGGGGGAACACCTACGAGCAGTACTTC.

J is TRBJ1-2 and V is TRBV29-1; maybe TRBD1 (6 bases). V shed 6 bases and J shed 6 bases, with 11 bases lying between them. The CDR3 is 11 residues long. CDR1 and CDR2 from the germline V gene are SQVTM and ANQGSEA. The CDR3 sequence is CSVGALDGYTF. For the CDR3, the DNA is TGCAGCGTGGGGGCGCTGGATGGCTACACCTTC.

The chain recombines TRBV11-3 with TRBJ2-3, with 11 nucleotides matching TRBD2. V lost 5 bases and J lost 0; bases outside the gene matches: 7. CDR3 size: 17 residues. CDR1 and CDR2 (germline): SGHNT, YENEEA. In DNA, the CDR3 is TGTGCCAGCAGCCCTCATGGGACTAGCGGCAGCACAGATACGCAGTATTTT. Translated, it gives CASSPHGTSGSTDTQYF.

The chain links TRBV23-1 to TRBJ2-7; a possible D gene is TRBD2 (6 bases). TRBV23-1 is annotated as an ORF whose role is uncertain. Trimming stripped 4 bases from V and 3 bases from J, with 22 bases between. The CDR3 sequence is 17 residues long. The CDR3 DNA reads as TGCGCCAGCAGTCCGTGGGCCAGGGACTTTCAGTTCTACGAGCAGTACTTC. It is translated as CASSPWARDFQFYEQYF.

This sequence joins TRBV7-9 and TRBJ1-1; maybe TRBD1 (6 bases). Germline V CDR1 and CDR2: SEHNR, FQNEAQ (reference sequence). This CDR3 is built from 13 residues. The V end was cut by 4 bases, the J end by 6 bases, with 12 bases between. The CDR3 DNA sequence: TGTGCCAGCAGCTCACAGGGAGGGGCTGAAGCTTTCTTT. This gives the protein CASSSQGGAEAFF.

A single count supports this clone. This chain uses TRBV29-1 with TRBJ2-7, with D perhaps matching TRBD1 (5 bases). Trimming stripped 5 bases from V and 2 bases from J, with 10 bases between. CDR3 length equals 12 residues. CDR1 is SQVTM and CDR2 is ANQGSEA in the germline V gene. The CDR3 nucleotides are TGCAGCGTTTCCCAGGGCCCCTACGAGCAGTACTTC. Translating it yields CSVSQGPYEQYF.

This sequence joins TRBV24-1 and TRBJ2-6; no reliable D call. The V end was cut by 9 bases, the J end by 2 bases, with 7 bases between. The CDR3 totals 13 residues. Germline CDR1 and CDR2: KGHDR and SFDVKD. This CDR3 reads CATQLAGANVLTF. Written as DNA, the CDR3 is TGTGCCACCCAACTCGCTGGGGCCAACGTCCTGACTTTC.

The V and J genes are TRBV10-3 and TRBJ2-7, with D hard to call. The germline V gene encodes CDR1 ENHRY and CDR2 SYGVKD. The CDR3 runs to 14 residues. V lost 6 bases, J lost 0 bases, and 12 bases lay in between. The CDR3 DNA reads TGTGCCATCAGGACGACTGTGAGCTCCTACGAGCAGTACTTC. This encodes CAIRTTVSSYEQYF.